This TCR beta chain was recovered during a study of T cells in Graves' hyperthyroidism and ophthalmopathy. Across the study: The initial diagnosis was the point when peripheral blood was collected, ahead of any treatment.

Not enrolled were patients with uncontrolled infection, other autoimmune disease, pregnancy or lactation. V gave up 5 bases and J gave up 3 bases, with 11 bases separating them. The CDR3 length is 14 residues. Germline lookup yields CDR1 SGHDT and CDR2 YYEEEE. This clonotype has ten or more counts. What was amplified from RNA transcripts were TCR beta CDR3 regions. The primer set for the first-round RT-PCR of the TCR CDR3 was HTBI. MiXCR, applied by TCRdb to the multiplex PCR reads, yields one record per CDR3 protein. The sample shows 450,000 to 550,000 distinct CDR3 sequences, about 24% of them seen only once.

The chain joins TRBV5-6 to TRBJ2-2, with D hard to call. This TCR came from a woman aged 25 to 39 with Graves' ophthalmopathy. Sample: blood. CDR3: CASRPRPYTGELFF. As DNA, the CDR3 is TGTGCCAGCAGGCCTAGACCGTACACCGGGGAGCTGTTTTTT.